Listed below are T cell receptor beta chains from one sample, sequenced in a study of cytomegalovirus exposure and HLA in healthy donors. Some clones are missing from TCRdb's copy, which holds only in-frame ones; the method was immunoSEQ multiplex PCR. Of 95,000 to 150,000 clones in the sample, approximately 79% were seen once. The specimen sequenced was PBMCs. These receptors were collected from a man aged 25-40 years in good health and CMV-seronegative. The conserved cysteine and the conserved F or W are not part of the CDR3 here.

v_gene: TRBV6-6; CDR3aa: ASTKGGQRDTEAF
v_gene: TRBV27; CDR3aa: ASSFTGSYEQY
v_gene: TRBV7-9; CDR3aa: ASSSRASNQPQH
v_gene: TRBV27; CDR3aa: ATHDSFTGELF
v_gene: TRBV5-1; CDR3aa: ASSFEDTRSYEQY
v_gene: TRBV7-9; CDR3aa: ASSSTTGYGNQPQH
v_gene: TRBV7-6; CDR3aa: ASSSMGPDGELF
v_gene: TRBV18; CDR3aa: ASSPPGSGGGYNEQF
v_gene: TRBV7-9; CDR3aa: ASSSLGAGKNTEAF
v_gene: TRBV10-3; CDR3aa: AIRGGAGATNSPLH
v_gene: TRBV29-1; CDR3aa: SAHRDTYYGYT